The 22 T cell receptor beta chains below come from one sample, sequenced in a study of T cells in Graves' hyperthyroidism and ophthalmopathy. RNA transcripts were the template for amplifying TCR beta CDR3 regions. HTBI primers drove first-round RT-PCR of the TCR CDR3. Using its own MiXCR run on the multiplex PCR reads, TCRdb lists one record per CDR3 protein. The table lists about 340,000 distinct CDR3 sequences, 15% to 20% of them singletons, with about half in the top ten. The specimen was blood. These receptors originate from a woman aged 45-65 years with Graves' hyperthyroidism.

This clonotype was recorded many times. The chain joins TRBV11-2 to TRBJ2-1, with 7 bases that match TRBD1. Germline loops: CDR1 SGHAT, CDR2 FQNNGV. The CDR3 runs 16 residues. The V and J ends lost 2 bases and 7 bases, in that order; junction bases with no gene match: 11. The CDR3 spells CASSLPTGQLVNEQFF. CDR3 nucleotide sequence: TGTGCCAGCAGCTTACCCACGGGACAGCTTGTTAATGAGCAGTTCTTC.

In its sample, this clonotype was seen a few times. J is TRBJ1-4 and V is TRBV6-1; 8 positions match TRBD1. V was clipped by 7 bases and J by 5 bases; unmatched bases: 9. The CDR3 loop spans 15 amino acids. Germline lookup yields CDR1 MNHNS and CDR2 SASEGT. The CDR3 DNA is TGTGCCAGCACCCCAGACAGGGGTGGGAATGAAAAACTGTTTTTT. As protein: CASTPDRGGNEKLFF.

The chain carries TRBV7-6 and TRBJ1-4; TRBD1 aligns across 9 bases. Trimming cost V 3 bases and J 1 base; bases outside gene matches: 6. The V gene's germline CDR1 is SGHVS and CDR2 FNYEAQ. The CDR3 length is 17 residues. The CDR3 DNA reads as TGTGCCAGCAGCTTGGCTCCGGGACAGGGAACTAATGAAAAACTGTTTTTT. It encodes CASSLAPGQGTNEKLFF.

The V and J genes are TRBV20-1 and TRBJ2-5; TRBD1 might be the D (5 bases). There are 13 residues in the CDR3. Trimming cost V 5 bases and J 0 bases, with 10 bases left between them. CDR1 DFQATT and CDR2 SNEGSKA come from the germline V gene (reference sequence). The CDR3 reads CSAVRQYQETQYF. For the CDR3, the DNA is TGCAGTGCTGTAAGACAGTACCAAGAGACCCAGTACTTC.

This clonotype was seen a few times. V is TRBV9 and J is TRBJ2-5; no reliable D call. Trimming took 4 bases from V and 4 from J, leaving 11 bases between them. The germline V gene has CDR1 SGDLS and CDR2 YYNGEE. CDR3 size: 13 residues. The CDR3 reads CASSPGDGETQYF. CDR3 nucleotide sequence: TGTGCCAGCAGCCCCGGTGACGGAGAGACCCAGTACTTC.

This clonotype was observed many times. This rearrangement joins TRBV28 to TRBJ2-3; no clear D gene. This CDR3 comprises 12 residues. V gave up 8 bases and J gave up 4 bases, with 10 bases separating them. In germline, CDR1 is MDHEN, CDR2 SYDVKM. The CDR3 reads CASASRSDTQYF. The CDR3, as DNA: TGTGCCAGCGCGTCCCGGTCAGATACGCAGTATTTT.

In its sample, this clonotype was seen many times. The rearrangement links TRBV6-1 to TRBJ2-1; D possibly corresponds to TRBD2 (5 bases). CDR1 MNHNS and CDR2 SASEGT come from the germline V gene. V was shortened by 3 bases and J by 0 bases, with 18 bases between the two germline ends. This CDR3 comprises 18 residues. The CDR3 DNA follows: TGTGCCAGCAGTGAGGAGGAGGCAGGCTATTACTCCTACAATGAGCAGTTCTTC. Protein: CASSEEEAGYYSYNEQFF.

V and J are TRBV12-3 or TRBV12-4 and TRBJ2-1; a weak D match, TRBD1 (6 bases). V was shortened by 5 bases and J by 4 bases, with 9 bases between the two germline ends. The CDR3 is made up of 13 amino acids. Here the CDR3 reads CASSIGQYNEQFF. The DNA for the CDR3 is TGTGCCAGCAGTATAGGACAGTACAATGAGCAGTTCTTC.

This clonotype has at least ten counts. In nucleotides, the CDR3 is TGTGCCAGCAGCTTGATGGGCGGTTTTAGCGGGAGAAGTAACGAGCAGTACTTC. This codes for CASSLMGGFSGRSNEQYF. The chain has TRBV7-2 and TRBJ2-7; 9 bases agree with TRBD2. The length of the CDR3 is 18 residues. V was clipped by 3 bases and J by 5 bases; unmatched bases: 17. CDR1 SGHTA and CDR2 FQGNSA come from the germline V gene. The full variable domain, with the rest looked up from reference TRBV7-2 and TRBJ2-7, is GAGVSQSPSNKVTEKGKDVELRCDPISGHTALYWYRQSLGQGLEFLIYFQGNSAPDKSGLPSDRFSAERTGGSVSTLTIQRTQQEDSAVYLCASSLMGGFSGRSNEQYFGPGTRLTVT.

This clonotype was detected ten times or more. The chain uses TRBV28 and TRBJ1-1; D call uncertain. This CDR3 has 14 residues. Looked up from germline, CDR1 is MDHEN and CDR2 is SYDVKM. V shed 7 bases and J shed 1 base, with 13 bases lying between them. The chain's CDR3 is CASITGSENTEAFF. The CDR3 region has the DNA TGTGCCAGCATTACGGGGTCAGAGAACACTGAAGCTTTCTTT.

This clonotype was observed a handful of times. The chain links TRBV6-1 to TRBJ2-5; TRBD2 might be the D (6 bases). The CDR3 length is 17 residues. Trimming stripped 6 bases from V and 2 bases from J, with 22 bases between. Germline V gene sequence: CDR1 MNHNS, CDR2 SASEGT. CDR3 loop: CASSWLAKGRRQETQYF. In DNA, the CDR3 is TGTGCCAGCAGCTGGCTAGCCAAGGGGAGGAGGCAAGAGACCCAGTACTTC.

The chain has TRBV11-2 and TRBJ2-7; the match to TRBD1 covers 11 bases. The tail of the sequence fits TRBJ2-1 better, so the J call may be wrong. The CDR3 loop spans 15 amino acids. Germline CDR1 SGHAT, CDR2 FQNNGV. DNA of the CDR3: TGTGCCAGCAGCTCGGGACAGGGGGGCTCCTACGAGCAGTTCTTC. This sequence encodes CASSSGQGGSYEQFF.

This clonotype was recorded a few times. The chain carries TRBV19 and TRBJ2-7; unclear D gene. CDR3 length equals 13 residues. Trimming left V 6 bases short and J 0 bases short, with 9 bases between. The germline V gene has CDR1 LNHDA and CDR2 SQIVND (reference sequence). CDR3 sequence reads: CASRGSVSYEQYF. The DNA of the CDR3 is TGTGCCAGTAGGGGGTCCGTCTCCTACGAGCAGTACTTC.

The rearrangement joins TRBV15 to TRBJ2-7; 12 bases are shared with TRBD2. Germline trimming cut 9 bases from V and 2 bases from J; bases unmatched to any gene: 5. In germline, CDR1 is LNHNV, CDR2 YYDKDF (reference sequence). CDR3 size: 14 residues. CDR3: CATTTSGRPYEQYF. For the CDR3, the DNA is TGTGCCACAACCACTAGCGGGAGGCCCTACGAGCAGTACTTC. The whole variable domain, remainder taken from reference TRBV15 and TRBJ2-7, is DAMVIQNPRYQVTQFGKPVTLSCSQTLNHNVMYWYQQKSSQAPKLLFHYYDKDFNNEADTPDNFQSRRPNTSFCFLDIRSPGLGDTAMYLCATTTSGRPYEQYFGPGTRLTVT.

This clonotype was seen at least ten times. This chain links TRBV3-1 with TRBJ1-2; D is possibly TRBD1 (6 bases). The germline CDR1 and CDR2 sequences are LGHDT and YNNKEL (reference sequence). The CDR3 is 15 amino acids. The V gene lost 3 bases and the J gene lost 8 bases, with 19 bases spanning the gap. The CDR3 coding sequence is TGTGCCAGCAGCCAGATGTCAGGGGTTTCCCGGGGCTACACCTTC. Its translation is CASSQMSGVSRGYTF.

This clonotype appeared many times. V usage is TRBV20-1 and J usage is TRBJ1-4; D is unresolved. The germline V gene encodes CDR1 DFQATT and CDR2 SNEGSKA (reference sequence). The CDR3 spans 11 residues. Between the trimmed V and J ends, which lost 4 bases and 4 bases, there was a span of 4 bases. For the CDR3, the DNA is TGCAGTGCTACGGTTAATGAAAAACTGTTTTTT. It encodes CSATVNEKLFF.

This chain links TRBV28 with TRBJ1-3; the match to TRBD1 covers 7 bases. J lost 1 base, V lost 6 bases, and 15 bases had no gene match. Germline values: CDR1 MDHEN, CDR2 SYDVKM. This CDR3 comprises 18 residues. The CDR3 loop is CASSRKSGLQGSGNTIYF. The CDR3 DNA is TGTGCCAGCAGCCGCAAGTCCGGACTACAGGGGTCTGGAAACACCATATATTTT. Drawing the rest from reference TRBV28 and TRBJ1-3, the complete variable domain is DVKVTQSSRYLVKRTGEKVFLECVQDMDHENMFWYRQDPGLGLRLIYFSYDVKMKEKGDIPEGYSVSREKKERFSLILESASTNQTSMYLCASSRKSGLQGSGNTIYFGEGSWLTVV.

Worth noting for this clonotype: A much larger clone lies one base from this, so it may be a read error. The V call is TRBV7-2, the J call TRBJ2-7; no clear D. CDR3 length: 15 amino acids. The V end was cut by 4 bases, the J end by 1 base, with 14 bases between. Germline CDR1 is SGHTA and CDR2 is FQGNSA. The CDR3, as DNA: TGTGCCAGCAGCTCAAGCCGGGCAGGTTCCTACGAGCAGTACGTC. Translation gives CASSSSRAGSYEQYV.

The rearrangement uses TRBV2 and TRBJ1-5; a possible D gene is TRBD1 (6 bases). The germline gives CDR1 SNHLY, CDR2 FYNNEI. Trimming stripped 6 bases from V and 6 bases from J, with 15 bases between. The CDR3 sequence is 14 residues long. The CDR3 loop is CASRPGAHTQPQHF. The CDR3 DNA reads TGTGCCAGCAGGCCGGGGGCGCACACTCAGCCCCAGCATTTT.

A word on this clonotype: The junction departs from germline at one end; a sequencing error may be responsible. The CDR3 DNA follows: TGTGCCAGCAGCTTAGGATATCATCGACTAGCGGGAGTAAGCACAGGTACGCAGTATTTT. As protein: CASSLGYHRLAGVSTGTQYF. The chain is built from TRBV11-2 and TRBJ2-3; 12 positions match TRBD2. The CDR3 sequence is 20 residues long. CDR1 SGHAT and CDR2 FQNNGV come from the germline V gene.

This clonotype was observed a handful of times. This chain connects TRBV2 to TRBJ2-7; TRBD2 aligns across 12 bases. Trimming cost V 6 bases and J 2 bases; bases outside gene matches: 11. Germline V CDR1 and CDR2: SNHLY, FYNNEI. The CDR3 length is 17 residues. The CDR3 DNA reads TGTGCCAGCAGAACTGGACTAGCGGGGTACGTCACCTACGAGCAGTACGTC. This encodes CASRTGLAGYVTYEQYV.

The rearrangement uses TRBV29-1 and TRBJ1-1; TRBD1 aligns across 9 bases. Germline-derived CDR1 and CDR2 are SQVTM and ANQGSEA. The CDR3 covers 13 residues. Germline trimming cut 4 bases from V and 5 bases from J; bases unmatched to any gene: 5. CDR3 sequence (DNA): TGCAGCGTTGCGACAGGGGGGAGAACTGAAGCTTTCTTT. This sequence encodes CSVATGGRTEAFF.